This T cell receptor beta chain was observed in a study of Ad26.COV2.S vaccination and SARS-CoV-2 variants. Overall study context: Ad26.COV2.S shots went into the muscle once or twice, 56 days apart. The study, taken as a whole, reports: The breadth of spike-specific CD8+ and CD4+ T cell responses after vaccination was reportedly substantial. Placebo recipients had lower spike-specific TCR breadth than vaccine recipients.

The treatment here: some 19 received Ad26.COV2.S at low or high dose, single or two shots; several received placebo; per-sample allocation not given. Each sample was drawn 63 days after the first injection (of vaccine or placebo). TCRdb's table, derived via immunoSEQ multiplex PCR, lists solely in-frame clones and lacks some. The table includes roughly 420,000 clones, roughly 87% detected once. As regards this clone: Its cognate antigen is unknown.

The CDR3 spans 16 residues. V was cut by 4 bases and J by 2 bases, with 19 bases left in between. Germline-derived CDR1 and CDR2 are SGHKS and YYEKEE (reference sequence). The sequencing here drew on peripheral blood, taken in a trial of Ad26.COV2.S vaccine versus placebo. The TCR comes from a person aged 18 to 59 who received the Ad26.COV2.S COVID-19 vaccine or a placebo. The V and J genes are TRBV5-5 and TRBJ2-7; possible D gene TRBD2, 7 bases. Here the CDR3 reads CASSPIGGPRPYEQYF. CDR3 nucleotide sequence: TGTGCCAGCAGCCCGATCGGGGGGCCGCGGCCCTACGAGCAGTACTTC.